One and the same sample provided the 30 T cell receptor beta chains below, sequenced in a study of blood T cell repertoires in COVID-19. Profiled with immunoSEQ multiplex PCR; TCRdb holds only in-frame clones, not every one. This sample has 250,000 to 350,000 clones; around 90% occur once, and the top ten carry about 9.8%. Sequencing was done on a sample of PBMCs or T cells enriched from blood (not recorded which). Receptors were obtained from a woman under 30 who had recovered from COVID-19.

The rearrangement links TRBV7-2 to TRBJ1-2, with D perhaps matching TRBD1 (5 bases). The germline V and J ends were trimmed by 2 bases and 4 bases, with 11 bases remaining between them. Germline lookup yields CDR1 SGHTA and CDR2 FQGNSA. This CDR3 has 14 amino acids. The CDR3 here is CASSLFGGAYGYTF. The DNA for the CDR3 is TGTGCCAGCAGCTTATTCGGAGGGGCCTATGGCTACACCTTC.

V is TRBV27 and J is TRBJ2-1; 8 bases map to TRBD2. The ends lost 6 bases at V and 9 bases at J; junction bases unmatched: 7. Per germline, CDR1 MNHEY and CDR2 SMNVEV (reference sequence). The CDR3 loop spans 13 amino acids. CDR3 sequence: CASRETSVLEQFF. CDR3 DNA sequence: TGTGCCAGCAGGGAGACTAGCGTACTTGAGCAGTTCTTC.

The chain employs TRBV28 and TRBJ1-1; weak D call: TRBD1 (6 bases). This CDR3 region has 17 residues. Germline CDR1 MDHEN, CDR2 SYDVKM. Deletions cut 5 bases from V and 3 bases from J, with 22 bases between. The CDR3 DNA is TGTGCCAGCAGTCTTCGGGGGGCCTTTCTGCTGGACACTGAAGCTTTCTTT. This gives the protein CASSLRGAFLLDTEAFF.

The rearrangement links TRBV3-1 (or the pseudogene TRBV3-2) to TRBJ2-7, with TRBD1 as a possible D gene (5 bases). The ends were cut back, 0 bases at V and 5 bases at J, with 14 bases in the middle. This CDR3 has 15 amino acids. CDR1 and CDR2 (germline): LGHDT, YNNKEL (reference sequence). The DNA of the CDR3 is TGTGCCAGCAGCCAAGAAGTGCAGGGTTCGCACGAGCAGTACTTC. This gives the protein CASSQEVQGSHEQYF.

The genes are TRBV7-2 and TRBJ1-6; no clear D gene. Germline loops: CDR1 SGHTA, CDR2 FQGNSA. Trimming stripped 7 bases from V and 10 bases from J, with 14 bases between. The CDR3 loop spans 13 amino acids. CDR3 region: CASIQDLWSPLHF. The CDR3, as DNA: TGTGCCAGCATCCAGGATCTTTGGTCACCCCTCCACTTT.

The chain uses TRBV19 and TRBJ1-4; tentatively, D is TRBD1 (6 bases). Trimming cost V 4 bases and J 8 bases, with 17 bases left between them. Germline V gene sequence: CDR1 LNHDA, CDR2 SQIVND (reference sequence). This CDR3 has 15 amino acids. CDR3 in DNA: TGTGCCAGTAGTACCTCCGGACAGTCAGGGGAAAAACTGTTTTTT. Translation gives CASSTSGQSGEKLFF.

Notes on this clone: Other DNA sequences in the same sample also yield this CDR3. V gene TRBV7-3 combines with J gene TRBJ1-1; TRBD1 aligns across 8 bases. CDR1 is SGHTA, CDR2 FQGTGA, per germline. CDR3 length: 14 amino acids. V was clipped by 5 bases and J by 0 bases; unmatched bases: 2. The CDR3 sequence: CASSRTGLNTEAFF. CDR3 DNA: TGTGCCAGCAGCCGGACAGGGCTGAACACTGAAGCTTTCTTT.

The chain combines TRBV12-3 or TRBV12-4 with TRBJ1-5; D is unclear. Trimming removed 2 bases from V and 6 bases from J, with 8 bases in between. The CDR3 is 13 amino acids. Here the CDR3 reads CASSLREGQPQHF. CDR3 DNA sequence: TGTGCCAGCAGTTTAAGGGAGGGTCAGCCCCAGCATTTT.

The chain joins TRBV7-2 to TRBJ1-1, with a possible D match to TRBD1 (5 bases). Germline lookup yields CDR1 SGHTA and CDR2 FQGNSA. The CDR3 contains 13 residues. Deletions cut 4 bases from V and 8 bases from J, with 14 bases between. The CDR3 sequence is CASSWPPGGEAFF. CDR3 sequence (DNA): TGTGCCAGCAGCTGGCCCCCGGGGGGGGAAGCTTTCTTT.

The CDR3 spells CASSTANNQPQHF. The CDR3 DNA follows: TGTGCCAGCAGCACAGCAAACAATCAGCCCCAGCATTTT. The chain links TRBV9 to TRBJ1-5, with D unresolved. Germline V gene data show CDR1 as SGDLS and CDR2 as YYNGEE. Trimming pared 4 bases from V and 3 bases from J, leaving 8 bases between. The CDR3 length is 13 residues.

The V and J genes are TRBV7-6 and TRBJ1-4; 11 nucleotides align to TRBD1. The germline V gene encodes CDR1 SGHVS and CDR2 FNYEAQ. V lost 4 bases to trimming and J lost 7 bases; unmatched junction nucleotides: 5. The CDR3 sequence is 15 residues long. CDR3 protein: CASSWTGGFGEKLFF. In nucleotides, the CDR3 is TGTGCCAGCAGCTGGACAGGGGGCTTCGGTGAAAAACTGTTTTTT.

Written as DNA, the CDR3 is TGTGCCAGCAGCTTTCGGTCGGCAGATACGCAGTATTTT. Protein product: CASSFRSADTQYF. The chain recombines TRBV5-8 with TRBJ2-3; D is uncertain. This CDR3 contains 13 residues. Germline CDR1 SGHTS, CDR2 YDEGEE. Trimming shortened V by 2 bases and J by 4 bases, and 8 bases separated the two germline ends. Full variable domain (outside the CDR3, taken from reference TRBV5-8 and TRBJ2-3): EAGVTQSPTHLIKTRGQQATLRCSPISGHTSVYWYQQALGLGLQFLLWYDEGEERNRGNFPPRFSGRQFPNYSSELNVNALELEDSALYLCASSFRSADTQYFGPGTRLTVL.

V and J are TRBV5-1 and TRBJ1-2, with 7 bases fitting TRBD1. With 2 bases clipped from V and 2 bases from J, the junction kept 6 bases outside the gene matches. The CDR3 spans 15 residues. Germline V gives CDR1 SGHRS, CDR2 YFSETQ. The CDR3 DNA sequence: TGCGCCAGCAGCTTCTCCCTACAGGGGAACTATGGCTACACCTTC. This translates into CASSFSLQGNYGYTF.

The rearrangement joins TRBV4-1 to TRBJ2-1, with 11 bases fitting TRBD2. Looked up from germline, CDR1 is MGHRA and CDR2 is YSYEKL. With V trimmed by 1 base and J by 4 bases, 0 bases remained unmatched. The CDR3 spans 15 residues. Here the CDR3 reads CASSQGLAGYNEQFF. CDR3 nucleotides: TGCGCCAGCAGCCAAGGACTAGCGGGGTACAATGAGCAGTTCTTC.

The chain recombines TRBV6-5 with TRBJ2-7; 10 nucleotides agree with TRBD1. V dropped 6 bases and J dropped 2; count of bases not matched to a gene: 4. In germline, CDR1 is MNHEY, CDR2 SVGAGI. The CDR3 loop spans 14 amino acids. Here the CDR3 DNA reads TGTGCCAGCAGCGGGGACAGGGGCCCCTACGAGCAGTACTTC. Its translation is CASSGDRGPYEQYF.

V gene TRBV6-5 combines with J gene TRBJ2-3; 9 positions match TRBD2. The CDR3 contains 16 residues. Unmatched junction bases numbered 3, after V lost 0 bases and J lost 2 bases. In germline, CDR1 is MNHEY, CDR2 SVGAGI. CDR3 nucleotides: TGTGCCAGCAGTTACTCGCCTAGCGGGGACACAGATACGCAGTATTTT. As protein: CASSYSPSGDTDTQYF.

The gene calls are TRBV7-3 and TRBJ1-1; 7 bases line up with TRBD1. Germline V CDR1 and CDR2: SGHTA, FQGTGA. This CDR3 has 15 amino acids. V lost 5 bases and J lost 4; bases outside the gene matches: 10. The CDR3 DNA is TGTGCCAGCAGCCTAAAGGGGGCCCCGGGCACTGAAGCTTTCTTT. It is translated as CASSLKGAPGTEAFF. The whole variable domain, filled in from reference TRBV7-3 and TRBJ1-1, reads GAGVSQTPSNKVTEKGKYVELRCDPISGHTALYWYRQSLGQGPEFLIYFQGTGAADDSGLPNDRFFAVRPEGSVSTLKIQRTERGDSAVYLCASSLKGAPGTEAFFGQGTRLTVV.

The chain joins TRBV7-3 to TRBJ1-2; no firm D call. The CDR3 has 15 amino acids. Germline loops: CDR1 SGHTA, CDR2 FQGTGA. Trimming took off 2 bases at V and 1 base at J, with 11 bases between the two ends. The CDR3 DNA reads as TGTGCCAGCAGCTTATGGCACCCACGTAACTATGGCTACACCTTC. As protein: CASSLWHPRNYGYTF.

The V call is TRBV5-4, the J call TRBJ2-2; a possible D gene is TRBD2 (6 bases). The V gene lost 4 bases and the J gene lost 4 bases, with 23 bases spanning the gap. The CDR3 extends over 18 amino acids. CDR1 and CDR2 (germline): SGHNT, YYREEE (reference sequence). CDR3 nucleotides: TGTGCCAGCAGCAGAGACCTGACCTCGGGACTCACCACCGGGGAGCTGTTTTTT. Translating it yields CASSRDLTSGLTTGELFF.

This rearrangement joins TRBV28 to TRBJ2-1; 10 bases are a match to TRBD1. Germline-derived CDR1 and CDR2 are MDHEN and SYDVKM. The CDR3 runs to 16 residues. After removal of 5 bases from V and 8 bases from J, the junction contained 12 bases not matched to a gene. CDR3 nucleotides: TGTGCCAGCAGTCCCGGGACAGGGGTGATGGGCCATGAGCAGTTCTTC. Amino acid sequence: CASSPGTGVMGHEQFF. Full variable domain (missing parts from reference TRBV28 and TRBJ2-1): DVKVTQSSRYLVKRTGEKVFLECVQDMDHENMFWYRQDPGLGLRLIYFSYDVKMKEKGDIPEGYSVSREKKERFSLILESASTNQTSMYLCASSPGTGVMGHEQFFGPGTRLTVL.

CDR3 amino acids: CASSPPPGTTNEKLFF. The DNA for the CDR3 is TGTGCCAGCAGCCCCCCCCCGGGGACAACTAATGAAAAACTGTTTTTT. The chain employs TRBV7-2 and TRBJ1-4, with D unclear. With 5 bases removed from V and 0 bases from J, the gap between germline ends came to 13 bases. The CDR3 is 16 residues long. Germline assignment: CDR1 SGHTA and CDR2 FQGNSA.

The CDR3 sequence is CASSQEFGTGKETQYF. As DNA, the CDR3 is TGTGCCAGCAGCCAAGAGTTCGGTACAGGGAAAGAGACCCAGTACTTC. This chain connects TRBV4-2 to TRBJ2-5, with D perhaps TRBD1 (6 bases). Germline-derived CDR1 and CDR2 are LGHNA and YNFKEQ. The ends were cut back, 0 bases at V and 3 bases at J, with 14 bases in the middle. The CDR3 consists of 16 residues.

The chain has TRBV10-3 and TRBJ1-1; 7 bases are shared with TRBD1. Germline values: CDR1 ENHRY, CDR2 SYGVKD. The CDR3 runs 14 residues. After removal of 5 bases from V and 5 bases from J, the junction contained 8 bases not matched to a gene. CDR3 sequence (DNA): TGTGCCATCAGTCGCTCAGGGGGGAGAACTGAAGCTTTCTTT. Translation gives CAISRSGGRTEAFF.

The rearrangement uses TRBV7-9 and TRBJ1-4; no reliable D call. The CDR3 is made up of 14 amino acids. V lost 3 bases to trimming and J lost 8 bases, with 13 bases between them. From germline, CDR1 is SEHNR and CDR2 FQNEAQ (reference sequence). The CDR3 reads CASSLGGAVEKLFF. Here the CDR3 DNA reads TGTGCCAGCAGCTTGGGTGGCGCGGTAGAAAAACTGTTTTTT. The whole variable domain, filled in from reference TRBV7-9 and TRBJ1-4, reads DTGVSQNPRHKITKRGQNVTFRCDPISEHNRLYWYRQTLGQGPEFLTYFQNEAQLEKSRLLSDRFSAERPKGSFSTLEIQRTEQGDSAMYLCASSLGGAVEKLFFGSGTQLSVL.

J is TRBJ1-6 and V is TRBV10-3, with D uncertain. CDR3 length equals 16 residues. CDR1 and CDR2 from the germline V gene are ENHRY and SYGVKD. Trimming removed 2 bases from V and 0 bases from J, with 8 bases in between. The CDR3 loop is CAISETVSSYNSPLHF. The CDR3 DNA reads TGTGCCATCAGTGAGACAGTAAGCTCCTATAATTCACCCCTCCACTTT.

CDR3 loop: CASSPGGNGPQHF. DNA for the CDR3: TGTGCCAGCAGTCCCGGGGGGAATGGCCCTCAGCATTTT. The genes are TRBV7-2 and TRBJ1-5; possible D gene TRBD1, 5 bases. This CDR3 contains 13 residues. V lost 6 bases to trimming and J lost 13 bases, with 19 bases between them. Germline V CDR1 and CDR2: SGHTA, FQGNSA.

The genes are TRBV11-2 and TRBJ1-1; D uncertain. Between the trimmed V and J ends, which lost 0 bases and 7 bases, there was a span of 6 bases. The CDR3 runs to 12 residues. The V gene's germline CDR1 is SGHAT and CDR2 FQNNGV. The CDR3 region has the DNA TGTGCCAGCAGCTTAGATTTGTATGAAGCTTTCTTT. Its translation: CASSLDLYEAFF.

The J gene is TRBJ1-2, the V gene TRBV6-1; D possibly corresponds to TRBD1 (5 bases). This CDR3 has 15 residues. The V end was cut by 1 base, the J end by 7 bases, with 16 bases between. Germline CDR1 MNHNS, CDR2 SASEGT. CDR3 protein: CASSEVRQGSSGYTF. CDR3 coding DNA: TGTGCCAGCAGTGAAGTTCGGCAGGGTAGTAGTGGCTACACCTTC.

V and J are TRBV4-2 and TRBJ2-1; 9 bases are a match to TRBD2. V gave up 6 bases and J gave up 3 bases; unmatched junction bases: 15. Germline CDR1 is LGHNA and CDR2 is YNFKEQ. The CDR3 totals 18 residues. The chain's CDR3 is CASRRDSGGRRNYNEQFF. The DNA of the CDR3 is TGTGCCAGCAGGCGAGACAGCGGGGGGCGGAGAAACTACAATGAGCAGTTCTTC.

A note on this clone: A far larger clone is just one base off, so this is likely a read error. V usage is TRBV11-2 and J usage is TRBJ2-7, with TRBD1 identical over 9 bases. Germline-derived CDR1 and CDR2 are SGHAT and FQNNGV. V was clipped by 5 bases and J by 6 bases; unmatched bases: 8. This CDR3 has 14 residues. In DNA, the CDR3 is TGTGCCAGCAGCGCCGGGACAGGGTTCGGCGAGCAGTACTTC. The encoded protein is CASSAGTGFGEQYF.